This is a list of T cell receptor beta chains from one sample in a study of shared clonotypes between healthy human individuals. Data came from immunoSEQ multiplex PCR; TCRdb stores just in-frame clones and leaves some out. The sample shows 550,000 to 850,000 clones, around 72% of them seen only once. What was sequenced was memory CD4+ T cells sorted from blood. Source of these receptors: a woman in her 30s in good health. Each CDR3 is given with its conserved first and last residue. A D gene is named only where the DNA matches it firmly. Size is omitted from some rows. Given values are once, few, many or a class for expanded clones.

TRBJ1-2 | TRBV6-1 | NA | NA | CASTGYYGYTF | TGTGCCAGCACCGGGTACTATGGCTACACCTTC
TRBJ1-3 | TRBV11-1 | NA | NA | CASSLVNTIYF | TGTGCCAGCAGCTTAGTGAACACCATATATTTT
TRBJ2-1 | TRBV18 | TRBD2 | few | CASSPRTSGANEQFF | TGTGCCAGCTCACCCCGGACTAGCGGAGCCAATGAGCAGTTCTTC
TRBJ1-4 | TRBV9 | NA | NA | CASSTGQAGEKLFF | TGTGCCAGCAGCACGGGGCAGGCGGGTGAAAAACTGTTTTTT
TRBJ2-7 | TRBV10-1 | NA | NA | CASSESGGRSYEQYF | TGCGCCAGCAGTGAGTCTGGGGGCCGTTCCTACGAGCAGTACTTC
TRBJ2-3 | TRBV5-1 | NA | NA | CASSPTDLSTDTQYF | TGCGCCAGCAGCCCGACTGACCTTAGCACAGATACGCAGTATTTT
TRBJ2-7 | TRBV11-2 | NA | NA | CASSLSWLKDEQYF | TGTGCCAGCAGCTTAAGTTGGCTGAAGGACGAGCAGTACTTC
TRBJ1-4 | TRBV7-9 | NA | NA | CASSLMGETNEKLFF | TGTGCCAGCAGCCTGATGGGGGAAACTAATGAAAAACTGTTTTTT
TRBJ2-1 | TRBV2 | TRBD2 | NA | CASRIGLAEGNEQFF | TGTGCCAGCAGGATAGGGCTAGCGGAAGGGAATGAGCAGTTCTTC
TRBJ2-2 | TRBV11-3 | TRBD2 | NA | CASSLVRGSGTGELFF | TGTGCCAGCAGCTTGGTCCGCGGGAGTGGCACCGGGGAGCTGTTTTTT
TRBJ2-7 | TRBV6-1 | NA | NA | CASSPGTHKPYEQYF | TGTGCCAGCAGCCCCGGGACGCACAAACCCTACGAGCAGTACTTC
TRBJ2-1 | TRBV4-1 | TRBD2 | NA | CASSYAGTSDNEQFF | TGCGCCAGCAGCTACGCCGGGACTAGCGACAATGAGCAGTTCTTC
TRBJ2-2 | TRBV7-2 | TRBD2 | many | CASPASGGTNTGELFF | TGTGCCAGTCCAGCTAGCGGGGGGACGAACACCGGGGAGCTGTTTTTT
TRBJ2-4 | TRBV5-1 | NA | NA | CASSLEVELAKNIQYF | TGCGCCAGCAGCTTGGAAGTGGAACTAGCCAAAAACATTCAGTACTTC
TRBJ2-3 | TRBV27 | NA | NA | CASIPGPSWATDTQYF | TGTGCCAGCATCCCAGGCCCCAGTTGGGCCACAGATACGCAGTATTTT
TRBJ1-1 | TRBV4-1 | NA | once | CASSQDRRGAEISTEAFF | TGCGCCAGCAGCCAAGATCGTCGGGGGGCAGAGATTAGCACTGAAGCTTTCTTT
TRBJ1-1 | TRBV28 | TRBD1 | few | CASSPPGQGDTEAFF | TGTGCCAGCAGCCCTCCCGGACAGGGTGACACTGAAGCTTTCTTT
TRBJ2-5 | TRBV5-4 | TRBD2 | many | CASSERLAGEETQYF | TGTGCCAGCAGCGAGAGACTAGCGGGAGAAGAGACCCAGTACTTC
TRBJ2-6 | TRBV7-3 | NA | NA | CASSFAGSGANVLTF | TGTGCCAGCAGCTTTGCAGGCTCTGGGGCCAACGTCCTGACTTTC
TRBJ1-1 | TRBV6-1 | NA | NA | CASSELHKEEAFF | TGTGCCAGCAGTGAACTACACAAGGAGGAAGCTTTCTTT
TRBJ2-2 | TRBV5-1 | NA | NA | CASRRSLNTGELFF | TGCGCCAGCAGAAGGTCTTTGAACACCGGGGAGCTGTTTTTT
TRBJ1-1 | TRBV11-1 | NA | NA | CASSSYRENTEAFF | TGTGCCAGCAGTTCTTACAGGGAGAACACTGAAGCTTTCTTT
TRBJ1-1 | TRBV28 | NA | NA | CASSLSGGKAFF | TGTGCCAGCAGTTTAAGTGGAGGGAAAGCTTTCTTT
TRBJ2-1 | TRBV28 | NA | NA | CASTPGTLMYNEQFF | TGTGCCAGCACCCCCGGGACACTCATGTACAATGAGCAGTTCTTC
TRBJ2-1 | TRBV6-6 | NA | once | CASRAVASSYNEQFF | TGTGCCAGCAGAGCTGTAGCTAGCTCCTACAATGAGCAGTTCTTC
TRBJ2-2 | TRBV7-2 | NA | NA | CASSLYGTSNTGELFF | TGTGCCAGCAGCTTATACGGGACATCGAACACCGGGGAGCTGTTTTTT
TRBJ1-1 | TRBV18 | TRBD1 | NA | CASSPQTWTGPLNTEAFF | TGTGCCAGCTCCCCACAGACCTGGACAGGGCCCTTGAACACTGAAGCTTTCTTT
TRBJ2-3 | TRBV9 | TRBD2 | once | CASSVLAGGPTDTQYF | TGTGCCAGCAGCGTACTAGCGGGAGGCCCCACAGATACGCAGTATTTT
TRBJ1-2 | TRBV25-1 | TRBD1 | NA | CASSESLGRGRRDGYTF | TGTGCCAGCAGTGAGTCCCTAGGCAGGGGGCGCAGAGATGGCTACACCTTC
TRBJ1-5 | TRBV19 | NA | NA | CASSRDILNQPQHF | TGTGCCAGTAGCAGGGACATCCTCAATCAGCCCCAGCATTTT
TRBJ1-1 | TRBV18 | NA | NA | CASSPPSRGNTEAFF | TGTGCCAGCTCACCACCGTCGAGGGGGAACACTGAAGCTTTCTTT
TRBJ2-1 | TRBV5-1 | TRBD2 | NA | CASSPGTSGSLSEFF | TGCGCCAGCAGCCCCGGGACTAGCGGGAGTCTCTCGGAGTTCTTC
TRBJ2-6 | TRBV7-3 | TRBD1 | NA | CASSSLMDRGSGANVLTF | TGTGCCAGCAGCTCCTTGATGGACAGGGGCTCTGGGGCCAACGTCCTGACTTTC
TRBJ1-1 | TRBV5-1 | TRBD1 | few | CASSLRPGTGSADLNTEAFF | TGCGCCAGCAGCTTGCGTCCCGGGACAGGGTCAGCAGACTTGAACACTGAAGCTTTCTTT
TRBJ2-1 | TRBV16 | NA | NA | CASSQRRTGPNEQFF | TGTGCCAGCAGCCAACGAAGGACGGGCCCCAATGAGCAGTTCTTC
TRBJ2-5 | TRBV30 | NA | NA | CAWSNRVSETQYF | TGTGCCTGGAGTAACAGGGTCTCGGAGACCCAGTACTTC
TRBJ2-1 | TRBV9 | TRBD2 | NA | CASSVLTSGYNEQFF | TGTGCCAGCAGCGTACTAACTAGCGGATACAATGAGCAGTTCTTC
TRBJ2-7 | TRBV5-1 | NA | NA | CASSLMRGETYEQYF | TGCGCCAGCAGCCTCATGAGGGGGGAAACCTACGAGCAGTACTTC
TRBJ2-1 | TRBV5-4 | NA | NA | CASSLGQDALYEQFF | TGTGCCAGCAGCTTGGGACAGGACGCCTTGTATGAGCAGTTCTTC
TRBJ2-7 | TRBV7-2 | TRBD2 | NA | CASSGKGLAGGYEQYF | TGTGCCAGCAGCGGGAAGGGACTAGCGGGGGGCTACGAGCAGTACTTC
TRBJ2-7 | TRBV27 | TRBD1 | NA | CASSPNFRQGAGEQYF | TGTGCCAGCAGTCCCAATTTTCGACAGGGGGCCGGTGAGCAGTACTTC
TRBJ2-5 | TRBV5-1 | NA | few | CASSLGVDPAQETQYF | TGCGCCAGCAGCTTGGGAGTCGATCCGGCACAAGAGACCCAGTACTTC
TRBJ1-2 | TRBV28 | NA | NA | CASSFLQYGYTF | TGTGCCAGCAGTTTTCTACAGTATGGCTACACCTTC
TRBJ2-4 | TRBV19 | NA | NA | CASSIAGEGIQYF | TGTGCCAGTAGTATAGCCGGCGAGGGCATTCAGTACTTC
TRBJ2-3 | TRBV14 | TRBD2 | once | CASSRIAGSSTDTQYF | TGTGCCAGCAGCCGCATAGCGGGATCTAGCACAGATACGCAGTATTTT
TRBJ1-5 | TRBV4-2 | NA | NA | CASSQEGGHQPQHF | TGTGCCAGCAGCCAAGAAGGGGGGCATCAGCCCCAGCATTTT
TRBJ2-1 | TRBV2 | NA | once | CASRSDRNNEQFF | TGTGCCAGCAGGTCGGACAGAAACAATGAGCAGTTCTTC
TRBJ2-7 | TRBV7-8 | TRBD1 | NA | CASSTRQGREDEQYF | TGTGCCAGCAGCACGCGACAGGGCCGAGAGGACGAGCAGTACTTC
TRBJ2-7 | TRBV5-1 | TRBD1 | NA | CASSLAGGQGASEQYF | TGCGCCAGCAGCTTGGCCGGGGGACAGGGGGCGTCCGAGCAGTACTTC
TRBJ2-7 | TRBV5-1 | TRBD2 | NA | CASSLTLAGDEQYF | TGCGCCAGCAGCTTGACACTAGCGGGGGACGAGCAGTACTTC
TRBJ2-2 | TRBV6-5 | NA | NA | CASARLRGGELFF | TGTGCCAGCGCCCGACTACGGGGCGGGGAGCTGTTTTTT